The 10 T cell receptor beta chains in this list originate from one sample, sequenced in a study of blood T cell repertoires in COVID-19. The method was immunoSEQ multiplex PCR; TCRdb's version includes in-frame clones alone and lacks a portion of them. The sample yields around 160,000 clones, around four fifths seen once. The sequencing sample was made of peripheral blood. The receptors come from a woman between 35 and 50 years old with active or convalescent COVID-19.

The chain uses TRBV6-1 and TRBJ1-1; no clear D. This CDR3 spans 15 amino acids. Germline V gene data show CDR1 as MNHNS and CDR2 as SASEGT. Trimming removed 1 base from V and 2 bases from J, with 11 bases in between. The CDR3 DNA reads as TGTGCCAGCAGTGAAGTCTTTCCGGTTAACACTGAAGCTTTCTTT. Its translation is CASSEVFPVNTEAFF.

The chain has TRBV5-1 and TRBJ2-7; TRBD1 matches 8 bases. Germline loops: CDR1 SGHRS, CDR2 YFSETQ. The V gene end was trimmed by 5 bases and the J gene end by 2 bases; junction bases not matched to a gene: 18. This CDR3 has 18 amino acids. The CDR3 sequence is CASRGSGQGNLPTYEQYF. The CDR3 DNA reads as TGCGCCAGCAGGGGGTCAGGACAGGGCAATTTACCTACCTACGAGCAGTACTTC.

J is TRBJ1-1 and V is TRBV6-5, with D unclear. This CDR3 spans 14 amino acids. V lost 4 bases to trimming and J lost 6 bases, with 15 bases between them. The V gene's germline CDR1 is MNHEY and CDR2 SVGAGI. The CDR3 DNA reads TGTGCCAGCAGTTCAACACGGCGGATACCTGAAGCTTTCTTT. It encodes CASSSTRRIPEAFF.

This chain links TRBV2 with TRBJ2-1, with D maybe TRBD2 (5 bases). The CDR3 is 13 amino acids. With 3 bases removed from V and 8 bases from J, the gap between germline ends came to 11 bases. Germline lookup yields CDR1 SNHLY and CDR2 FYNNEI. CDR3 residues: CASSDWRIYEQFF. The CDR3 DNA reads TGTGCCAGCAGTGATTGGAGGATCTATGAGCAGTTCTTC.

This clone has only a few counts. The chain recombines TRBV7-8 with TRBJ1-2; D not resolved. Germline CDR1 SGHVS, CDR2 FQNEAQ. There are 13 residues in the CDR3. The V end was cut by 1 base, the J end by 4 bases, with 7 bases between. Written as DNA, the CDR3 is TGTGCCAGCAGCTTAGGGCTTTTCTATGGCTACACCTTC. It encodes CASSLGLFYGYTF.

The rearrangement uses TRBV6-5 and TRBJ1-1, with D perhaps TRBD1 (6 bases). The CDR3 is 13 residues long. Germline CDR1 reads MNHEY; CDR2 reads SVGAGI. Trimming shortened V by 5 bases and J by 4 bases, and 11 bases separated the two germline ends. In DNA, the CDR3 is TGTGCCAGCAGTCCCAGGGGCGGCACTGAAGCTTTCTTT. Its translation: CASSPRGGTEAFF.

This chain links TRBV5-6 with TRBJ1-5, with D maybe TRBD1 (6 bases). Germline assignment: CDR1 SGHDT and CDR2 YYEEEE. This CDR3 region has 16 residues. With 3 bases removed from V and 1 base from J, the gap between germline ends came to 14 bases. The CDR3 DNA sequence: TGTGCCAGCAGCTCTTCGGGACATCCAAGCAATCAGCCCCAGCATTTT. Translated, it gives CASSSSGHPSNQPQHF.

This clone was recorded many times. The rearrangement joins TRBV10-2 to TRBJ1-3; no clear D. CDR1 WSHSY and CDR2 SAAADI come from the germline V gene. This CDR3 has 13 residues. V lost 6 bases, J lost 4 bases, and 10 bases lay in between. CDR3: CASRDAGGNTIYF. The DNA of the CDR3 is TGCGCCAGCAGAGATGCGGGAGGAAACACCATATATTTT.

The chain employs TRBV2 and TRBJ1-2, with D perhaps matching TRBD1 (6 bases). V was pared by 3 bases and J by 8 bases, with 19 bases between. The CDR3 consists of 15 residues. The germline V gene encodes CDR1 SNHLY and CDR2 FYNNEI. The CDR3 DNA follows: TGTGCCAGCAGTGAGCTGAGACAGGCCACGAGGGGCTACACCTTC. Translated, it gives CASSELRQATRGYTF. The whole variable domain, remainder taken from reference TRBV2 and TRBJ1-2, is EPEVTQTPSHQVTQMGQEVILRCVPISNHLYFYWYRQILGQKVEFLVSFYNNEISEKSEIFDDQFSVERPDGSNFTLKIRSTKLEDSAMYFCASSELRQATRGYTFGSGTRLTVV.

This chain connects TRBV28 to TRBJ2-5, with a weak D call TRBD2 (6 bases). Germline V gives CDR1 MDHEN, CDR2 SYDVKM. The CDR3 is 12 residues long. Deletions cut 8 bases from V and 4 bases from J, with 11 bases between. The CDR3 loop reads CASGGLGETQYF. CDR3 nucleotide sequence: TGTGCCAGCGGGGGGTTAGGAGAGACCCAGTACTTC.